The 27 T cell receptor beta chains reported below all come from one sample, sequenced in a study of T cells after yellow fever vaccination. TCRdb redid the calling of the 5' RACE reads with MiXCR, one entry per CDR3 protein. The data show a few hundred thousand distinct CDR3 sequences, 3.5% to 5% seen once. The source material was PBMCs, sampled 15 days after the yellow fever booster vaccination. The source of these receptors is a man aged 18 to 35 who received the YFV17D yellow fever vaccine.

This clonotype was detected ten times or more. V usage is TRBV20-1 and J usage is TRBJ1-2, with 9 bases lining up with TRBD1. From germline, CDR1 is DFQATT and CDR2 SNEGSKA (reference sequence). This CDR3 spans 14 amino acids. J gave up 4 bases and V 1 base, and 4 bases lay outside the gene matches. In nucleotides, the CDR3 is TGCAGTGCTAGAGTTACAGGGGGCGGCTATGGCTACACCTTC. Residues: CSARVTGGGYGYTF.

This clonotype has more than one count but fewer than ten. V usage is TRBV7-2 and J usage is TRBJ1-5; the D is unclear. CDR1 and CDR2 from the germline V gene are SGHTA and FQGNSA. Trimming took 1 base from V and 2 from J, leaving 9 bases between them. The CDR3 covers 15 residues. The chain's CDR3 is CASSLVGVGNQPQHF. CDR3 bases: TGTGCCAGCAGCTTAGTTGGGGTGGGCAATCAGCCCCAGCATTTT.

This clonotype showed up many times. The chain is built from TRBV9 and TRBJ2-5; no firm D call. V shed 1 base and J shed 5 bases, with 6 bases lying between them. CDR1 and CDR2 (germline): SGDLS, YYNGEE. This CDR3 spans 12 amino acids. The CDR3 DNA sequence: TGTGCCAGCAGCGTAAACGAGGAGACCCAGTACTTC. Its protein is CASSVNEETQYF.

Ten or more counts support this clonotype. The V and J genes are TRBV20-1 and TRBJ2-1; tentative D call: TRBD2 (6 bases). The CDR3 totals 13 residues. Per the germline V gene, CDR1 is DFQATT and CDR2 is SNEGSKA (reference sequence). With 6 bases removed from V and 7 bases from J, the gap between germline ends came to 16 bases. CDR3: CSAAGRPGNEQFF. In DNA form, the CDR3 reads TGCAGTGCCGCGGGGAGACCCGGGAATGAGCAGTTCTTC.

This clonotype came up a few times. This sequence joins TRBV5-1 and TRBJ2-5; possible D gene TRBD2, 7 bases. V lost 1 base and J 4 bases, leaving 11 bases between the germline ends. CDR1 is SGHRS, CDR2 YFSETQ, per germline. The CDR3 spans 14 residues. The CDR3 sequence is CASSLKGGTETQYF. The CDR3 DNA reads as TGCGCCAGCAGCTTGAAGGGGGGGACAGAGACCCAGTACTTC.

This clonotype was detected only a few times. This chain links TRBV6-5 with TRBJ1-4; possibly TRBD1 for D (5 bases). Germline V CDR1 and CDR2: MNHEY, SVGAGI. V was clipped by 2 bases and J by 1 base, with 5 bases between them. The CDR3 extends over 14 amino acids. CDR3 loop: CASSYGGTNEKLFF. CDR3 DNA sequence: TGTGCCAGCAGTTACGGGGGAACTAATGAAAAACTGTTTTTT.

In nucleotides, the CDR3 is TGCAGCGTTGTAACGGAGCACCAAGAGACCCAGTACTTC. Its protein product is CSVVTEHQETQYF. The gene calls are TRBV29-1 and TRBJ2-5, with D hard to call. The CDR3 contains 13 residues. In germline, CDR1 is SQVTM, CDR2 ANQGSEA. The V and J ends lost 4 bases and 0 bases respectively, with 9 bases between them. Looking up the rest from reference TRBV29-1 and TRBJ2-5 gives the full variable domain: SAVISQKPSRDICQRGTSLTIQCQVDSQVTMMFWYRQQPGQSLTLIATANQGSEATYESGFVIDKFPISRPNLTFSTLTVSNMSPEDSSIYLCSVVTEHQETQYFGPGTRLLVL.

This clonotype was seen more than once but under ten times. The CDR3 loop is CASSPRNGELFF. In nucleotides, the CDR3 is TGTGCCAGCTCACCAAGAAACGGGGAGCTGTTTTTT. The rearrangement uses TRBV18 and TRBJ2-2; D gene unclear. Germline V gene sequence: CDR1 KGHSH, CDR2 LQKENI. The CDR3 has 12 residues. Trimming stripped 2 bases from V and 7 bases from J, with 5 bases between.

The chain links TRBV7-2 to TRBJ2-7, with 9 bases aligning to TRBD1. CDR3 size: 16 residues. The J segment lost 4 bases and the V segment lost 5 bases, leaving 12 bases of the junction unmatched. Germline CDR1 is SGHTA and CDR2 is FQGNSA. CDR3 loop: CASSPTPTGGIYEQYF. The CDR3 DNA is TGTGCCAGCAGCCCCACTCCGACAGGGGGGATTTACGAGCAGTACTTC. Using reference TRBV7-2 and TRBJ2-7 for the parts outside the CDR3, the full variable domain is GAGVSQSPSNKVTEKGKDVELRCDPISGHTALYWYRQSLGQGLEFLIYFQGNSAPDKSGLPSDRFSAERTGGSVSTLTIQRTQQEDSAVYLCASSPTPTGGIYEQYFGPGTRLTVT.

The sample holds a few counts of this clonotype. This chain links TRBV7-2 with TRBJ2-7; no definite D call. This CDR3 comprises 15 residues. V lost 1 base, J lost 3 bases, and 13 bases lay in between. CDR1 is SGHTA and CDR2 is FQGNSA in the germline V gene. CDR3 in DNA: TGTGCCAGCAGCTTAGATCCGGGCTTGAACTACGAGCAGTACTTC. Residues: CASSLDPGLNYEQYF. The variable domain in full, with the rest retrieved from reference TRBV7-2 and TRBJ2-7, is GAGVSQSPSNKVTEKGKDVELRCDPISGHTALYWYRQSLGQGLEFLIYFQGNSAPDKSGLPSDRFSAERTGGSVSTLTIQRTQQEDSAVYLCASSLDPGLNYEQYFGPGTRLTVT.

Written as DNA, the CDR3 is TGCGCCAGCAGCCAAGATGGCCGAAGGCTAGCGGGCTACAATGAGCAGTTCTTC. Translated: CASSQDGRRLAGYNEQFF. The chain joins TRBV4-3 to TRBJ2-1, with TRBD2 matching 8 bases. CDR3 size: 18 residues. Germline V gene lookup returns CDR1 LGHNA and CDR2 YSLEER. The junction had 10 bases not matched to a gene; V was cut back by 0 bases and J by 3 bases.

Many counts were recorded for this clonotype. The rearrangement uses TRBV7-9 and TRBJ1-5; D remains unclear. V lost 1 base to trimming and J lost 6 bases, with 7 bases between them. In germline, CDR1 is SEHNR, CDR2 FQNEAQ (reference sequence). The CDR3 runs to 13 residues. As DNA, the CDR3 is TGTGCCAGCAGCTTAGAAGGCGGTCAGCCCCAGCATTTT. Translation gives CASSLEGGQPQHF. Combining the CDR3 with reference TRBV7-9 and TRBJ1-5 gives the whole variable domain DTGVSQNPRHKITKRGQNVTFRCDPISEHNRLYWYRQTLGQGPEFLTYFQNEAQLEKSRLLSDRFSAERPKGSFSTLEIQRTEQGDSAMYLCASSLEGGQPQHFGDGTRLSIL.

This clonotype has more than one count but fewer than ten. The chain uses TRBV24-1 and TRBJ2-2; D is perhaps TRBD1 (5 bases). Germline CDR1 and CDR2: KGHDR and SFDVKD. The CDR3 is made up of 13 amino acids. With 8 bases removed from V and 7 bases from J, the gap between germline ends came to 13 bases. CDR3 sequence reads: CATKAGFSGELFF. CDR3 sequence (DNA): TGTGCCACCAAGGCAGGGTTTAGCGGGGAGCTGTTTTTT.

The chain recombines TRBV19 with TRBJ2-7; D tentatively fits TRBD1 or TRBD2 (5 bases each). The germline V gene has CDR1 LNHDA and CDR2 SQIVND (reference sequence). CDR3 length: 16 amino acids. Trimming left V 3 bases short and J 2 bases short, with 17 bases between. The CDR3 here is CASSILGSEGTYEQYF. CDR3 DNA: TGTGCCAGTAGTATCTTAGGCTCCGAGGGGACCTACGAGCAGTACTTC.

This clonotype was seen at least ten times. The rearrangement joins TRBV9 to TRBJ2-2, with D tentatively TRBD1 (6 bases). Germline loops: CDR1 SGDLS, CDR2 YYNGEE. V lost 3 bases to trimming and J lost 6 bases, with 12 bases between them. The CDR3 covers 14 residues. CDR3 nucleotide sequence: TGTGCCAGCAGCGGGCAGGGGTATGCCGGGGAGCTGTTTTTT. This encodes CASSGQGYAGELFF.

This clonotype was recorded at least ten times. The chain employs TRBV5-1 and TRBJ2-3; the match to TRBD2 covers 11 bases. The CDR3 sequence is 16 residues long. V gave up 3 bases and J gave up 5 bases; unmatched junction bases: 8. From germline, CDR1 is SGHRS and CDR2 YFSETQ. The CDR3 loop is CASSYFSGGARDTQYF. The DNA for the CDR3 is TGCGCCAGCAGCTATTTTAGCGGGGGGGCAAGAGATACGCAGTATTTT.

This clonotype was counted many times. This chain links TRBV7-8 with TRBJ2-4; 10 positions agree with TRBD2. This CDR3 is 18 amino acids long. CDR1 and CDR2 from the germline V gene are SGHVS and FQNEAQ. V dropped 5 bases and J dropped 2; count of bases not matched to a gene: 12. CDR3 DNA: TGTGCCAGCAGCCTGGCTCTAGCGGGGGTCGGTACCAAAAACATTCAGTACTTC. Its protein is CASSLALAGVGTKNIQYF. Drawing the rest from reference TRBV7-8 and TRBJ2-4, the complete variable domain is GAGVSQSPRYKVAKRGQDVALRCDPISGHVSLFWYQQALGQGPEFLTYFQNEAQLDKSGLPSDRFFAERPEGSVSTLKIQRTQQEDSAVYLCASSLALAGVGTKNIQYFGAGTRLSVL.

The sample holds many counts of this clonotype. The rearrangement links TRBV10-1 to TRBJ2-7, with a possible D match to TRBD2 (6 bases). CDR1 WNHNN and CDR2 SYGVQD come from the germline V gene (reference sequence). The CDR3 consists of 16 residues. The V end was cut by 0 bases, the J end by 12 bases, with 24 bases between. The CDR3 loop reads CASSESIGGTPIRRYF. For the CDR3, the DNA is TGCGCCAGCAGTGAGTCGATTGGGGGGACCCCTATTCGGCGGTACTTC.

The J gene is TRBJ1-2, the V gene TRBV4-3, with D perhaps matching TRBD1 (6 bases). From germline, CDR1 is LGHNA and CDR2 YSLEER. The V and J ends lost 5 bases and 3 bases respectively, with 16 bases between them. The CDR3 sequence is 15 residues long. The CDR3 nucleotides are TGCGCCAGCAGCTTGATGGACAGCTTACACTATGGCTACACCTTC. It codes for CASSLMDSLHYGYTF.

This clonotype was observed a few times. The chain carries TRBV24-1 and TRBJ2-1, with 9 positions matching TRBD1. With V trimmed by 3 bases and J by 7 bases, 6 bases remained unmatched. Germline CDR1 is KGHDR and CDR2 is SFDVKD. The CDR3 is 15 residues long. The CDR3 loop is CATSDPGQGENEQFF. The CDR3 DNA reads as TGTGCCACCAGTGATCCGGGACAGGGTGAGAATGAGCAGTTCTTC.

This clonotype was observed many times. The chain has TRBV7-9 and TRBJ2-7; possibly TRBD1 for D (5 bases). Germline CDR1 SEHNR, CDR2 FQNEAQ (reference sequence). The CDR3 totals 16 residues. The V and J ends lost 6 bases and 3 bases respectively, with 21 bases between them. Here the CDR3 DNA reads TGTGCCAGCAGTATAGGGGCTGGTCAGCTCGGCTACGAGCAGTACTTC. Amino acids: CASSIGAGQLGYEQYF.

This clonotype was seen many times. This CDR3 reads CASRLGQETQYF. CDR3 sequence (DNA): TGTGCCAGCAGACTAGGCCAAGAGACCCAGTACTTC. The rearrangement joins TRBV7-2 to TRBJ2-5; maybe TRBD2 (5 bases). Germline V gene data show CDR1 as SGHTA and CDR2 as FQGNSA. This CDR3 contains 12 residues. Trimming stripped 6 bases from V and 1 base from J, with 6 bases between.

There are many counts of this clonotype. The CDR3 DNA sequence: TGTGCCAGCAGTGACTCGAAACTAGCGGGGCACCCGACGAACACCGGGGAGCTGTTTTTT. Protein sequence: CASSDSKLAGHPTNTGELFF. The rearrangement joins TRBV6-4 to TRBJ2-2, with TRBD2 matching 10 bases. This CDR3 is built from 20 residues. The V segment lost 0 bases and the J segment 0 bases; nucleotides outside the gene matches: 10. Germline lookup yields CDR1 MRHNA and CDR2 SNTAGT.

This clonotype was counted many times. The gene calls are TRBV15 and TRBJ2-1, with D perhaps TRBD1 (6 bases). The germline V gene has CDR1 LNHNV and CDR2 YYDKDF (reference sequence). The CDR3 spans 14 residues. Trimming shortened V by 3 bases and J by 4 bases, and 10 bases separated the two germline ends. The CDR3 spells CATSSSGVYNEQFF. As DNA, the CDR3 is TGTGCCACCAGCAGTTCAGGGGTTTACAATGAGCAGTTCTTC. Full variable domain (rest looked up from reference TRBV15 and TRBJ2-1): DAMVIQNPRYQVTQFGKPVTLSCSQTLNHNVMYWYQQKSSQAPKLLFHYYDKDFNNEADTPDNFQSRRPNTSFCFLDIRSPGLGDTAMYLCATSSSGVYNEQFFGPGTRLTVL.

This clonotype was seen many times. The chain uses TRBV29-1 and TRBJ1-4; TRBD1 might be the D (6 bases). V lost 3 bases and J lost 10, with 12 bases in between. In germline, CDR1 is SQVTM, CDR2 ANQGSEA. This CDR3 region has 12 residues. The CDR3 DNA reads TGCAGCGTTGACAGGGGAGGTGGAAAACTGTTTTTT. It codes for CSVDRGGGKLFF. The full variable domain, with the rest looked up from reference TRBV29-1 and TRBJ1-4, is SAVISQKPSRDICQRGTSLTIQCQVDSQVTMMFWYRQQPGQSLTLIATANQGSEATYESGFVIDKFPISRPNLTFSTLTVSNMSPEDSSIYLCSVDRGGGKLFFGSGTQLSVL.

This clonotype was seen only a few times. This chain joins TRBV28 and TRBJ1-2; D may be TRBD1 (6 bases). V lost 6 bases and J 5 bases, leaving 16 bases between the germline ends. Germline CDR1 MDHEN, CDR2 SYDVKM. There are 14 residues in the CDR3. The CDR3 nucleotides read TGTGCCAGCAGCCAACCGACAGGACGATATGGCTACACCTTC. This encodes CASSQPTGRYGYTF.

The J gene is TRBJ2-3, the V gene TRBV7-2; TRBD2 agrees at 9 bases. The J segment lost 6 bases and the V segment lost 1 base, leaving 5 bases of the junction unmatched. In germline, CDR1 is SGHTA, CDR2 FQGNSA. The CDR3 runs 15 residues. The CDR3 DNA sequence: TGTGCCAGCAGCTTAGGGGCGGGGGGGCCGGATACGCAGTATTTT. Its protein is CASSLGAGGPDTQYF.